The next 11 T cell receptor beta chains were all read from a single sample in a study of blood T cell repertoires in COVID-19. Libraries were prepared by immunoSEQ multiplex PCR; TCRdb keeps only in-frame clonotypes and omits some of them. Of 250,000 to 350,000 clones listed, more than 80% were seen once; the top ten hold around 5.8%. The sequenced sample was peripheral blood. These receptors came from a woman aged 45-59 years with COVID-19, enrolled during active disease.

CDR3: CASSHVRGEAKSRGYTF. The CDR3 DNA is TGTGCCAGCAGCCATGTTCGTGGGGAGGCCAAATCTCGGGGCTACACCTTC. The chain couples TRBV3-1 (or the pseudogene TRBV3-2) to TRBJ1-2; D not certain. There are 17 residues in the CDR3. Between the trimmed V and J ends, which lost 3 bases and 8 bases, there was a span of 25 bases. Germline values: CDR1 LGHDT, CDR2 YNNKEL (reference sequence).

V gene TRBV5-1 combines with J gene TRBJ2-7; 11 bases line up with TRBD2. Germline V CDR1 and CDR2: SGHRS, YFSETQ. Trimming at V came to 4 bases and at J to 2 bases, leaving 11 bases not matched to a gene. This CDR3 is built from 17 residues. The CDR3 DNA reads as TGCGCCAGCAGCGGTGACCCGGGACTAGCGGCCGCCTACGAGCAGTACTTC. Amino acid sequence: CASSGDPGLAAAYEQYF.

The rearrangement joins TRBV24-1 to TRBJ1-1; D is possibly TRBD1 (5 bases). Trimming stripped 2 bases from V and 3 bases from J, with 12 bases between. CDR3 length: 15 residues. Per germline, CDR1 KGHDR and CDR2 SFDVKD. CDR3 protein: CATSDWLGGYTEAFF. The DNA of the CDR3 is TGTGCCACCAGTGATTGGCTGGGGGGATACACTGAAGCTTTCTTT.

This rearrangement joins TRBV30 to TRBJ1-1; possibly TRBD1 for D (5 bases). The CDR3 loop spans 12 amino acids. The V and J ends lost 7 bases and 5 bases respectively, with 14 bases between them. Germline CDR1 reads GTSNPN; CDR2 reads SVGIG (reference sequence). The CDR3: CAFNTGGTEAFF. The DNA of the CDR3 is TGTGCCTTTAACACCGGGGGAACTGAAGCTTTCTTT.

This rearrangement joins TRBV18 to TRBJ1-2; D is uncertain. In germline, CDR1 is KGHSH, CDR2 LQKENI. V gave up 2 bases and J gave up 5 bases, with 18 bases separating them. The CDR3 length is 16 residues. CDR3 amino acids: CASSPSSPALTYGYTF. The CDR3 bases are TGTGCCAGCTCACCAAGTTCCCCCGCGTTAACTTATGGCTACACCTTC.

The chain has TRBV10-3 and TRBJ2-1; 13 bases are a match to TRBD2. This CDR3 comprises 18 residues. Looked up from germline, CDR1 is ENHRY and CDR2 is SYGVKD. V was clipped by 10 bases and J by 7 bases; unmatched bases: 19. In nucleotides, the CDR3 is TGTGCCACCCAGGGTTCGGGAAGGACTAGCGGGAGTAGTAATGAGCAGTTCTTC. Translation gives CATQGSGRTSGSSNEQFF.

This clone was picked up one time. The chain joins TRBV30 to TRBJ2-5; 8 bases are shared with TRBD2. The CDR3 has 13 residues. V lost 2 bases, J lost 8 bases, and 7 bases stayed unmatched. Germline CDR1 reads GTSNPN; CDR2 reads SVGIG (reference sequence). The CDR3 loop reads CAWSLREGNTQYF. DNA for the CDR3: TGTGCCTGGAGTCTACGGGAGGGCAACACCCAGTACTTC.

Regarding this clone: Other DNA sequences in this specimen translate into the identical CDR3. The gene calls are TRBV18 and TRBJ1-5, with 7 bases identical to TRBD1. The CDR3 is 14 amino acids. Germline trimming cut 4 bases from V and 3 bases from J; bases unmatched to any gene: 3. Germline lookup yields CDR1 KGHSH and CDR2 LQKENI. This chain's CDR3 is CASSLGTDNQPQHF. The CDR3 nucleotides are TGTGCCAGCTCACTAGGGACAGACAATCAGCCCCAGCATTTT. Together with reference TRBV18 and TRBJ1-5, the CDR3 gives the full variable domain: NAGVMQNPRHLVRRRGQEARLRCSPMKGHSHVYWYRQLPEEGLKFMVYLQKENIIDESGMPKERFSAEFPKEGPSILRIQQVVRGDSAAYFCASSLGTDNQPQHFGDGTRLSIL.

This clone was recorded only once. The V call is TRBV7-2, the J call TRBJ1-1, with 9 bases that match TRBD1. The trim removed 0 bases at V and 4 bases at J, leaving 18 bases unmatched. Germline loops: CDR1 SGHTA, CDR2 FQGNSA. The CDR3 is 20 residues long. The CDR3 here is CASSLAGLDRGENISTEAFF. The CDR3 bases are TGTGCCAGCAGCTTAGCGGGGCTGGACAGGGGAGAGAACATCAGCACTGAAGCTTTCTTT.

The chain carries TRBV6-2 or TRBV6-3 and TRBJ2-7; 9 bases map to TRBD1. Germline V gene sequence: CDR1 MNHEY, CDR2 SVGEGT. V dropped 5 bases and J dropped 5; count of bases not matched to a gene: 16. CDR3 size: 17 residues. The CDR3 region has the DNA TGTGCCAGCAGTCCACGAGGACCGGGACAGGGTTTGGACGAGCAGTACTTC. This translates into CASSPRGPGQGLDEQYF.

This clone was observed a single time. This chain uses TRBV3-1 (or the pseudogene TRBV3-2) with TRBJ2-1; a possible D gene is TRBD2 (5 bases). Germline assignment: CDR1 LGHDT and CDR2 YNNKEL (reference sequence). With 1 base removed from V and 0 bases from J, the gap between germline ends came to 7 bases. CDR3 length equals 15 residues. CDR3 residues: CASSQVASSYNEQFF. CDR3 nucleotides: TGTGCCAGCAGCCAAGTAGCGTCCTCCTACAATGAGCAGTTCTTC.